This T cell receptor (beta chain) emerged from a study of shared clonotypes between healthy human individuals. The data were produced by immunoSEQ multiplex PCR, yet TCRdb's version contains in-frame clones alone and is incomplete. The sample has fewer than 2.5 million clones, 93% seen once. General study points: Non-shared clonotypes displayed generation probabilities falling below those of clonotypes present in all four donors. Donor scarcity curtailed the genetic and exposure-history diversity represented herein.

On this clone: The antigen remains unidentified.

The CDR3 length is 15 residues. CDR1 and CDR2 from the germline V gene are ENHRY and SYGVKD. The V and J ends lost 10 bases and 0 bases respectively, with 13 bases between them. This TCR came from a man between 18 and 29 years old in good health. Some clones in this sample may be carry-over from other donors' samples. Sequenced material: naive CD4+ T cells from PBMCs. Indicated subset: CD45RA+ positively selected. The chain combines TRBV10-3 with TRBJ2-6; possibly TRBD1 for D (6 bases). The DNA of the CDR3 is TGTGCCACATTGACAGGTAACTCTGGGGCCAACGTCCTGACTTTC. Translation: CATLTGNSGANVLTF.